This TCR beta chain is from a study of blood T cell repertoires in COVID-19. This CDR3 contains 15 residues. Germline V CDR1 and CDR2: SGHKS, YYEKEE (reference sequence). The V gene end was trimmed by 1 base and the J gene end by 3 bases; junction bases not matched to a gene: 3. Sequencing used immunoSEQ multiplex PCR; TCRdb keeps in-frame clones, though not all of them. The table shows tens of thousands of clones, with 82% occurring only once. Source material: peripheral blood. The source is a woman at least 80 years old with acute or convalescent COVID-19. The chain carries TRBV5-5 and TRBJ2-2; the match to TRBD1 covers 7 bases. Written as DNA, the CDR3 is TGTGCCAGCAGCTTGAGGGACAGTGACACCGGGGAGCTGTTTTTT. It encodes CASSLRDSDTGELFF.